The clone carrying this TCR beta chain was seen ten or more times. No antigen is known for it. These data originate in a study of T cells in Graves' hyperthyroidism and ophthalmopathy. As for the study in general: Once the initial diagnosis was made, peripheral blood was obtained before any treatment. General study results and limits: Blood also held most thyroid clonotypes expanded beyond 0.001.

The CDR3 length is 15 residues. The germline CDR1 and CDR2 sequences are MDHEN and SYDVKM. The junction had 6 bases not matched to a gene; V was cut back by 3 bases and J by 1 base. Clinical Activity Scores of at least 3, NOSPECS grades of at least 4 and durations under 3 months characterized ophthalmopathy patients. The authors obtained PBMCs from more than 8 ml of fresh peripheral blood. Template material for amplifying TCR beta CDR3 regions consisted of RNA transcripts. Primed by the HTBI set, a first-round RT-PCR was run on the TCR CDR3. TCRdb re-called the multiplex PCR reads through MiXCR, storing one row per CDR3 protein. In the table there are approximately 250,000 distinct CDR3 sequences, about 24% of which are singletons.

The sequenced sample was blood. The V gene is TRBV28, the J gene TRBJ2-7, with 7 bases lining up with TRBD1. The receptor comes from a woman aged 40-49 years with Graves' ophthalmopathy. CDR3 in DNA: TGTGCCAGCAGTTTTTTCCCGGACAGGTCCTACGAGCAGTACTTC. Translated, it gives CASSFFPDRSYEQYF.